The 17 T cell receptor beta chains below were found in one sample sequenced in a study of T cell repertoires in cytomegalovirus infection. Via MiXCR, TCRdb re-called the reads, giving one row per CDR3 protein. The data show 360,000 or so distinct CDR3 sequences, around a third seen once. Their cognate antigens are unknown. The sequencing used cultured PBMCs, collected from culture after CMV antigen stimulation. Every receptor here comes from a human donor in good health (CMV status not recorded). Some clones in this sample may be carry-over from other donors' samples.

The rearrangement uses TRBV10-3 and TRBJ2-1; 11 bases fit TRBD2. V was pared by 3 bases and J by 6 bases, with 4 bases of the junction left unmatched. The CDR3 spans 15 residues. Germline V gene lookup returns CDR1 ENHRY and CDR2 SYGVKD. The CDR3 reads CAISELTSGTNEQFF. CDR3 DNA: TGTGCCATCAGTGAATTGACTAGCGGGACCAATGAGCAGTTCTTC.

There are a few counts of this clonotype. The rearrangement uses TRBV10-3 and TRBJ2-2, with a possible D match to TRBD2 (5 bases). V lost 9 bases, J lost 4 bases, and 18 bases lay in between. Germline values: CDR1 ENHRY, CDR2 SYGVKD. This CDR3 has 15 amino acids. The CDR3 DNA follows: TGTGCCATAAAAGCGGAGAGTCCGGGCACCGGGGAGCTGTTTTTT. Amino acid sequence: CAIKAESPGTGELFF.

The V gene is TRBV5-6, the J gene TRBJ1-1; 9 bases are shared with TRBD1. This CDR3 contains 15 residues. The germline CDR1 and CDR2 sequences are SGHDT and YYEEEE. V lost 3 bases, J lost 5 bases, and 8 bases stayed unmatched. The CDR3 here is CASSSTGGEETEAFF. DNA for the CDR3: TGTGCCAGCAGCTCCACAGGGGGCGAGGAGACTGAAGCTTTCTTT.

The rearrangement uses TRBV12-3 or TRBV12-4 and TRBJ1-5; D is uncertain. V lost 7 bases, J lost 4 bases, and 17 bases lay in between. The CDR3 length is 15 residues. CDR3: CASNLGRSPNQPQHF. Written as DNA, the CDR3 is TGTGCCAGCAACCTGGGCAGGTCCCCTAATCAGCCCCAGCATTTT.

The chain links TRBV5-5 to TRBJ2-7; a possible D gene is TRBD2 (6 bases). The germline V and J ends were trimmed by 0 bases and 1 base, with 11 bases remaining between them. Germline V lookup: CDR1 SGHKS, CDR2 YYEKEE (reference sequence). The CDR3 extends over 15 amino acids. CDR3 sequence reads: CASSLVISGSYEQYV. As DNA, the CDR3 is TGTGCCAGCAGCTTGGTTATTAGCGGATCCTACGAGCAGTACGTC.

The rearrangement joins TRBV19 to TRBJ1-1; tentative D call: TRBD1 (5 bases). CDR1 and CDR2 (germline): LNHDA, SQIVND (reference sequence). The CDR3 spans 15 residues. V was trimmed by 6 bases and J by 4 bases, leaving 18 bases between them. In DNA form, the CDR3 reads TGTGCCAGTAGCACCAATATAGGGGCGGGCACTGAAGCTTTCTTT. Translated, it gives CASSTNIGAGTEAFF.

This clonotype was recorded a few times. The chain joins TRBV19 to TRBJ2-3; 11 nucleotides line up with TRBD2. This CDR3 is built from 13 residues. V lost 7 bases and J lost 3; bases outside the gene matches: 0. Germline V gene data show CDR1 as LNHDA and CDR2 as SQIVND (reference sequence). DNA for the CDR3: TGTGCCAGTACTAGCGGGAGGACAGATACGCAGTATTTT. Encoded protein: CASTSGRTDTQYF.

Note on this clonotype: One end of the junction is discordant with germline, which a read error may explain. The chain uses TRBV7-6 and TRBJ2-5; D uncertain. CDR3 length equals 14 residues. Per the germline V gene, CDR1 is SGHVS and CDR2 is FNYEAQ. The CDR3 loop reads CASSLSFTGETQYF. In DNA, the CDR3 is TGTGCTAGCAGCTTAAGTTTTACCGGGGAGACCCAGTACTTC.

V usage is TRBV5-4 and J usage is TRBJ2-3, with D perhaps matching TRBD1 (6 bases). This CDR3 comprises 13 residues. Germline V gives CDR1 SGHNT, CDR2 YYREEE (reference sequence). Trimming left V 4 bases short and J 2 bases short, with 8 bases between. CDR3 in amino acids: CASSRDNTDTQYF. CDR3 in DNA: TGTGCCAGCAGCCGGGACAACACAGATACGCAGTATTTT.

This clonotype was detected only a few times. The chain is built from TRBV4-3 and TRBJ1-2; D gene uncertain. Trimming shortened V by 0 bases and J by 1 base, and 3 bases separated the two germline ends. CDR1 LGHNA and CDR2 YSLEER come from the germline V gene. CDR3 length equals 13 residues. The CDR3 here is CASSQDNNYGYTF. In nucleotides, the CDR3 is TGCGCCAGCAGCCAAGACAATAACTATGGCTACACCTTC.

The rearrangement joins TRBV4-1 to TRBJ1-5, with TRBD1 identical over 7 bases. With 0 bases clipped from V and 4 bases from J, the junction kept 3 bases outside the gene matches. This CDR3 contains 15 residues. Germline V lookup: CDR1 MGHRA, CDR2 YSYEKL. CDR3 in DNA: TGCGCCAGCAGCCAAGAGCCGGGACAGAATCAGCCCCAGCATTTT. Protein: CASSQEPGQNQPQHF.

This clonotype was detected only a few times. The chain recombines TRBV6-1 with TRBJ1-5; 7 bases match TRBD1. Per the germline V gene, CDR1 is MNHNS and CDR2 is SASEGT. Trimming removed 8 bases from V and 7 bases from J; junction bases left unmatched: 8. This CDR3 region has 13 residues. For the CDR3, the DNA is TGTGCCAGCGGACGACAGGGCGGCCAGCCCCAGCATTTT. Its protein product is CASGRQGGQPQHF.

The rearrangement uses TRBV7-9 and TRBJ2-3; D is ambiguous. Germline V gene data show CDR1 as SEHNR and CDR2 as FQNEAQ (reference sequence). Trimming cost V 2 bases and J 0 bases, with 12 bases left between them. This CDR3 comprises 16 residues. CDR3 bases: TGTGCCAGCAGCTTACGTACCGTTCATAGCACAGATACGCAGTATTTT. This sequence encodes CASSLRTVHSTDTQYF.

CDR3 nucleotide sequence: TGTGCCATCAGTGACAGACTTACAGATACGCAGTATTTT. This sequence encodes CAISDRLTDTQYF. This chain connects TRBV10-3 to TRBJ2-3; no definite D call. The CDR3 is 13 residues long. CDR1 is ENHRY and CDR2 is SYGVKD in the germline V gene. Trimming removed 3 bases from V and 3 bases from J, with 7 bases in between.

The V call is TRBV6-8, the J call TRBJ2-7; 9 positions agree with TRBD2. CDR3 length equals 14 residues. CDR1 and CDR2 (germline): MNHGY, SAAAGT. Trimming cost V 2 bases and J 3 bases; bases outside gene matches: 2. As DNA, the CDR3 is TGTGCCAGCAGTTACGTAGCGGGAGTCTACGAGCAGTACTTC. Its translation: CASSYVAGVYEQYF.

This chain joins TRBV12-3 or TRBV12-4 and TRBJ1-2, with no clear D. The CDR3 extends over 13 amino acids. Trimming stripped 3 bases from V and 4 bases from J, with 9 bases between. CDR3 sequence (DNA): TGTGCCAGCAGTTTTCGGCAGACCTATGGCTACACCTTC. This translates into CASSFRQTYGYTF.

This clonotype was seen more than once but under ten times. This rearrangement joins TRBV29-1 to TRBJ2-1; no clear D gene. Trimming pared 8 bases from V and 5 bases from J, leaving 10 bases between. The CDR3 totals 11 residues. Germline lookup yields CDR1 SQVTM and CDR2 ANQGSEA. As DNA, the CDR3 is TGCAGCCACTACCTTAACAATGAGCAGTTCTTC. This gives the protein CSHYLNNEQFF.